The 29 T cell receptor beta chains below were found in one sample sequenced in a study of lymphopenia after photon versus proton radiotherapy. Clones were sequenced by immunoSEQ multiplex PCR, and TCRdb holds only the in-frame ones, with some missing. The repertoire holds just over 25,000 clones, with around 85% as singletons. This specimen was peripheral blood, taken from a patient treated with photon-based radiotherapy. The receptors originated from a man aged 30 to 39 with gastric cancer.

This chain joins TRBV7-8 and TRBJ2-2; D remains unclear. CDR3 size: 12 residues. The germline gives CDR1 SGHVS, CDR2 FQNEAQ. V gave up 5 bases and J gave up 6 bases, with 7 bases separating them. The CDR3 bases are TGTGCCAGCAGCGTCGCCGCCGGGGAGCTGTTTTTT. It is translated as CASSVAAGELFF.

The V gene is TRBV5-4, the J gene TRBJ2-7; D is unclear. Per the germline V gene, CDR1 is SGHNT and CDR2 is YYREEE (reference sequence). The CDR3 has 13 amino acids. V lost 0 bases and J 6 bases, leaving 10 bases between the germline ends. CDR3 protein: CASSLETQSEQYF. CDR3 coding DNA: TGTGCCAGCAGCTTGGAGACACAATCCGAGCAGTACTTC.

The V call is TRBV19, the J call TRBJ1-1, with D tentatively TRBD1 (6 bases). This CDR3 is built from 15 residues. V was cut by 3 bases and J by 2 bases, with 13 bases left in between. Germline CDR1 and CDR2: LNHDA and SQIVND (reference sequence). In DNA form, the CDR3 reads TGTGCCAGTAGTATTCCGGGACACACCAACACTGAAGCTTTCTTT. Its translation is CASSIPGHTNTEAFF.

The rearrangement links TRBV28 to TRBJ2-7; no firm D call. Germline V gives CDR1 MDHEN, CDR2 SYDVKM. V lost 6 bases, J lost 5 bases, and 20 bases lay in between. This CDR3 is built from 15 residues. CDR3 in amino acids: CASSLGRRARNEQYF. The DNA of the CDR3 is TGTGCCAGCAGCCTAGGGCGTAGGGCTAGGAACGAGCAGTACTTC.

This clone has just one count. The CDR3 here is CASSAVRTGELFF. The CDR3 DNA reads as TGTGCCAGCAGTGCCGTAAGGACCGGGGAGCTGTTTTTT. The chain uses TRBV7-2 and TRBJ2-2, with D hard to call. Germline assignment: CDR1 SGHTA and CDR2 FQGNSA. Trimming shortened V by 6 bases and J by 5 bases, and 10 bases separated the two germline ends. The CDR3 loop spans 13 amino acids.

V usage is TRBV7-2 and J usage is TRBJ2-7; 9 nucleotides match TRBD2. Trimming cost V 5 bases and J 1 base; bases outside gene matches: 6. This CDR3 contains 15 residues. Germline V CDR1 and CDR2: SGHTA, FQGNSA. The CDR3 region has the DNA TGTGCCAGCAGCCAGGTAGCGGGAGTTTCCTACGAGCAGTACTTC. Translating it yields CASSQVAGVSYEQYF.

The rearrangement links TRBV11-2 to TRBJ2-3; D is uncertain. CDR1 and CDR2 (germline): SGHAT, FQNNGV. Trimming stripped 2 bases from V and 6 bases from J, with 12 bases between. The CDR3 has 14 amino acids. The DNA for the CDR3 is TGTGCCAGCAGCTTACAGGACGTCCAGGATACGCAGTATTTT. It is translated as CASSLQDVQDTQYF. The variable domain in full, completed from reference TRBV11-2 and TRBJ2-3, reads EAGVAQSPRYKIIEKRQSVAFWCNPISGHATLYWYQQILGQGPKLLIQFQNNGVVDDSQLPKDRFSAERLKGVDSTLKIQPAKLEDSAVYLCASSLQDVQDTQYFGPGTRLTVL.

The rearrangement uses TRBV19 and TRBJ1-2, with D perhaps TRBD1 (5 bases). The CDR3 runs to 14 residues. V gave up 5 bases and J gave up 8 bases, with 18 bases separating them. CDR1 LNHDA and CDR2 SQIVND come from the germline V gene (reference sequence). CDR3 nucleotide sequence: TGTGCCAGTAGTCCTCGACAGCGCCCGTGGGGCTACACCTTC. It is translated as CASSPRQRPWGYTF.

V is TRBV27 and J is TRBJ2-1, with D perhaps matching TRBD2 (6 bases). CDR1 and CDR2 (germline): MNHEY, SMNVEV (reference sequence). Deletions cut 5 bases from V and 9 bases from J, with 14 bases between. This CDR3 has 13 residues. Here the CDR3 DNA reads TGTGCCAGCAGTCCACAAGGGACTCTTGAGCAGTTCTTC. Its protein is CASSPQGTLEQFF.

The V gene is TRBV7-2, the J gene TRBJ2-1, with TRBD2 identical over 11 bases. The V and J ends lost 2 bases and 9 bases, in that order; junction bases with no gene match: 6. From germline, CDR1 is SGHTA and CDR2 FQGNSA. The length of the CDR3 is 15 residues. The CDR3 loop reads CASSLLGLAGGEQFF. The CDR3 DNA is TGTGCCAGCAGCTTACTCGGTCTAGCGGGAGGTGAGCAGTTCTTC.

Here the CDR3 reads CASGSASGANVLTF. CDR3 DNA sequence: TGCGCCAGCGGATCGGCCTCTGGGGCCAACGTCCTGACTTTC. The rearrangement links TRBV5-1 to TRBJ2-6; D remains ambiguous. The CDR3 length is 14 residues. CDR1 SGHRS and CDR2 YFSETQ come from the germline V gene. V dropped 7 bases and J dropped 0 bases, with 8 bases sitting between them.

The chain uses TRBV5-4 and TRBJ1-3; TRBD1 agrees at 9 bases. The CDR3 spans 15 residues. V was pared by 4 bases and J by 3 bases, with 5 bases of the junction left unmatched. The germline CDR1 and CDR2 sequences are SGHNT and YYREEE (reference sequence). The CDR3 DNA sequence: TGTGCCAGCAGCCCCGGGACAGGGCTTGGAAACACCATATATTTT. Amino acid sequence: CASSPGTGLGNTIYF.

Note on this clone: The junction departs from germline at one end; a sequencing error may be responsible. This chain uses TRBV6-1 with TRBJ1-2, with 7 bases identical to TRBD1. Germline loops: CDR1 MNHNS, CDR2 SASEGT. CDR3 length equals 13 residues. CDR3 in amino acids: CASSNRGHYSYTF. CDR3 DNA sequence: TGTGCCAGCAGCAACAGGGGCCACTATAGCTACACCTTC.

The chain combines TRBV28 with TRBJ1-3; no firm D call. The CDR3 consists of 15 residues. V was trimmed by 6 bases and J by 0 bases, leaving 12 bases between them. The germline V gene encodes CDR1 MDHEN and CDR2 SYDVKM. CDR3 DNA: TGTGCCAGCAGCCCAACGTACGACTCTGGAAACACCATATATTTT. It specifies CASSPTYDSGNTIYF. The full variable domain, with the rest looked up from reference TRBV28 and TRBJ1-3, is DVKVTQSSRYLVKRTGEKVFLECVQDMDHENMFWYRQDPGLGLRLIYFSYDVKMKEKGDIPEGYSVSREKKERFSLILESASTNQTSMYLCASSPTYDSGNTIYFGEGSWLTVV.

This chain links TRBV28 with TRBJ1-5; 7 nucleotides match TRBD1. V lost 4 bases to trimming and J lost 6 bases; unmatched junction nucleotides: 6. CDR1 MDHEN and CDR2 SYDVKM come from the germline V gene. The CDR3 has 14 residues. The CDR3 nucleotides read TGTGCCAGCAGTTCAGGGGGGCAGAGTCAGCCCCAGCATTTT. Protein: CASSSGGQSQPQHF.

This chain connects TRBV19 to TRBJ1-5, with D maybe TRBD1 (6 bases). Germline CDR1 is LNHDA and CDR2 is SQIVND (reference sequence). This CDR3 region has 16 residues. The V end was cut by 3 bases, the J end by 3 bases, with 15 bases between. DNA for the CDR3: TGTGCCAGTAGTATCTCCTGGACAGCTTCCAATCAGCCCCAGCATTTT. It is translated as CASSISWTASNQPQHF.

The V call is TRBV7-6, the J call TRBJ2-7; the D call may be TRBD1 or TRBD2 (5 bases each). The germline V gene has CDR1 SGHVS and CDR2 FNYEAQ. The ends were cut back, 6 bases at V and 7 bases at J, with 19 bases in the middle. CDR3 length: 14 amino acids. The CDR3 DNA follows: TGTGCCAGCAGTTCGGACACGGCCTCGGGGGAGCAGTACTTC. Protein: CASSSDTASGEQYF.

The CDR3 DNA is TGTGCCAGCAGGGCGGGGACGGTGTACAATGAGCAGTTCTTC. This translates into CASRAGTVYNEQFF. The chain couples TRBV28 to TRBJ2-1; a weak D match, TRBD2 (6 bases). CDR1 and CDR2 from the germline V gene are MDHEN and SYDVKM. V was shortened by 6 bases and J by 4 bases, with 13 bases between the two germline ends. The CDR3 is 14 amino acids.

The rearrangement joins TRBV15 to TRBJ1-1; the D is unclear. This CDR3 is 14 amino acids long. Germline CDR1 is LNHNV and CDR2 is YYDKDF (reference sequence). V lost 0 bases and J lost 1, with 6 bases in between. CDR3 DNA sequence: TGTGCCACCAGCAGAGATCACGAGAACACTGAAGCTTTCTTT. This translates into CATSRDHENTEAFF. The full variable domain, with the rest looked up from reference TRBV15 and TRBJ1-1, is DAMVIQNPRYQVTQFGKPVTLSCSQTLNHNVMYWYQQKSSQAPKLLFHYYDKDFNNEADTPDNFQSRRPNTSFCFLDIRSPGLGDTAMYLCATSRDHENTEAFFGQGTRLTVV.

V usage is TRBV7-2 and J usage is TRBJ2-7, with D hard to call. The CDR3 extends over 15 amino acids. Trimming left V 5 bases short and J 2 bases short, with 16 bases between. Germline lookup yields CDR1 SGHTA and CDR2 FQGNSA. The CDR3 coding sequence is TGTGCCAGCAGCCCCCCTCGCCGGGCCCCCTACGAGCAGTACTTC. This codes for CASSPPRRAPYEQYF.

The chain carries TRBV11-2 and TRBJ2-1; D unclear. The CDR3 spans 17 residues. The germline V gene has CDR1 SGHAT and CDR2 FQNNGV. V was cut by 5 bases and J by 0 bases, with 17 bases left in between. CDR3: CASSRQDSSSSYNEQFF. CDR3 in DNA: TGTGCCAGCAGCCGCCAAGACTCCTCGAGCTCCTACAATGAGCAGTTCTTC.

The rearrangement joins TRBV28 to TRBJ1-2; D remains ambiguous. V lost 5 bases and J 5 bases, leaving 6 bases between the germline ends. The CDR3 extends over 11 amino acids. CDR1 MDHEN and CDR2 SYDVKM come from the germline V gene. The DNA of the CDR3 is TGTGCCAGCAGTCCTGGGTATGGCTACACCTTC. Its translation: CASSPGYGYTF.

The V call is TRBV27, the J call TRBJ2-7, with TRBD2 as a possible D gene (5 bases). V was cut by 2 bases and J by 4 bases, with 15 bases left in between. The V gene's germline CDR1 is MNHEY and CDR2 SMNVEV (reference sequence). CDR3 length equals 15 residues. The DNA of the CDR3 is TGTGCCAGCAGTTTAACCGGGGTTTCACTTTACGAGCAGTACTTC. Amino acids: CASSLTGVSLYEQYF.

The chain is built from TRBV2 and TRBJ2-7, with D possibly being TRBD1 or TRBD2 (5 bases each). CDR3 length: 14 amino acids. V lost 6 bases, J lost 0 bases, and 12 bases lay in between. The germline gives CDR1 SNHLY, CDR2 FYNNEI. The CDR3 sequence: CASRGTANSYEQYF. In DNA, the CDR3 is TGTGCCAGCAGAGGGACGGCCAACTCCTACGAGCAGTACTTC.

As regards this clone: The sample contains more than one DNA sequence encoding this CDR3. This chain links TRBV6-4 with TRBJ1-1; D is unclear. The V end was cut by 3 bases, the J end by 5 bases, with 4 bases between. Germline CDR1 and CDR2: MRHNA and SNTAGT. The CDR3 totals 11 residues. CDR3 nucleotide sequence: TGTGCCAGCAGTGAGGGGACTGAAGCTTTCTTT. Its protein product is CASSEGTEAFF.

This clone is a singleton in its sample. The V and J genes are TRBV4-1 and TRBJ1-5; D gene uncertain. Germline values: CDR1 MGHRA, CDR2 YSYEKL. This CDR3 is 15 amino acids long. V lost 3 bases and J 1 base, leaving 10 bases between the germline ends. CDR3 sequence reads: CASSQAVLSNQPQHF. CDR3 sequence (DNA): TGCGCCAGCAGCCAGGCGGTATTGAGCAATCAGCCCCAGCATTTT.

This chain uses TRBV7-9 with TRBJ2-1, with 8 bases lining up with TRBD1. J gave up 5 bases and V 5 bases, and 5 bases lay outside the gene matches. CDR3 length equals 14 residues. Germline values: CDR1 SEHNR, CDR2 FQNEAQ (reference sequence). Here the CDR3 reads CASSPRTGNNEQFF. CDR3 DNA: TGTGCCAGCAGCCCCCGGACAGGGAACAATGAGCAGTTCTTC.

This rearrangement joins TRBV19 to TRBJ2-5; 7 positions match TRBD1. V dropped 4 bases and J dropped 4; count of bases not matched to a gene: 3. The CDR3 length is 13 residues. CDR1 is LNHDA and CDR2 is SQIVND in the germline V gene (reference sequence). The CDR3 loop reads CASSTGQSETQYF. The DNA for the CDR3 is TGTGCCAGTAGTACGGGACAGTCAGAGACCCAGTACTTC.

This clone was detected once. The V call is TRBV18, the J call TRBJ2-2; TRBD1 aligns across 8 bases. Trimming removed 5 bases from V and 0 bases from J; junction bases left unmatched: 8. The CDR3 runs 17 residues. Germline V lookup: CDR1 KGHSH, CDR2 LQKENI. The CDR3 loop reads CASSADRGLTNTGELFF. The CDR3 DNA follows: TGTGCCAGCTCAGCCGACAGGGGCCTAACGAACACCGGGGAGCTGTTTTTT.